The rows below give T cell receptor beta chains drawn from one sample of a study of beta chain features in type 1 diabetes. TCRdb keeps only in-frame clones here, not all; method: immunoSEQ multiplex PCR. The sample records roughly 260,000 clones, 11% being singletons. The sample consisted of naive CD4+ T cells from blood. The receptors originated from a man between 25 and 39 years old with type 1 diabetes. Each CDR3 is given with its conserved first and last residue. D genes are given only for firm matches. A row's size may be missing; if present it is once, few, many or a size class.

abundance	v_gene	j_gene	d_gene	CDR3nt	CDR3aa
.	TRBV11-2	TRBJ1-1	.	TGTGCCAGCAGCGTTGCCCGGGGGGTTACTGAAGCTTTCTTT	CASSVARGVTEAFF
few	TRBV7-9	TRBJ1-4	.	TGTGCCAGCAGCGTACCAGGGGTTAGCGAAAAACTGTTTTTT	CASSVPGVSEKLFF
.	TRBV11-2	TRBJ2-7	.	TGTGCCAGCAGCTTAGGACCCTTCGGGGAGGAGCAGTACTTC	CASSLGPFGEEQYF
.	TRBV9	TRBJ2-3	.	TGTGCCAGCAGCGTGCGGAGTGGCGATTTGACAGATACGCAGTATTTT	CASSVRSGDLTDTQYF
few	TRBV9	TRBJ1-3	.	TGTGCCAGCAGATCGGGGTCGAGCTCTGGAAACACCATATATTTT	CASRSGSSSGNTIYF
few	TRBV7-9	TRBJ2-2	.	TGTGCCAGCAGCTTAGATAGCACCGGGGAGCTGTTTTTT	CASSLDSTGELFF
.	TRBV7-9	TRBJ1-1	.	TGTGCCAGCAGCCCGGACATCCTGAACACTGAAGCTTTCTTT	CASSPDILNTEAFF
.	TRBV30	TRBJ1-5	.	TGTGCCTGGAGTGTTGACCCCAGGGGACAGCCCCAGCATTTT	CAWSVDPRGQPQHF
.	TRBV2	TRBJ1-4	.	TGTGCCAGCAGTGAATCTACAGCTAATGAAAAACTGTTTTTT	CASSESTANEKLFF
.	TRBV5-6	TRBJ1-6	.	TGTGCCAGCAGCTCTCGGGTATCCTATAATTCACCCCTCCACTTT	CASSSRVSYNSPLHF
.	TRBV14	TRBJ1-2	.	TGTGCCAGCAGCCAAATGGTCCCAGGAGGCCTTAAGTATGGCTACACCTTC	CASSQMVPGGLKYGYTF
.	TRBV4-2	TRBJ2-3	TRBD2	TGTGCCAGCAGCCAAGTAATGAGCGGGGGGGCCGAAGATACGCAGTATTTT	CASSQVMSGGAEDTQYF
few	TRBV4-3	TRBJ2-1	TRBD2	TGCGCCAGCAGCCAAGAGGGTGGCGGGGGTTCTTACAATGAGCAGTTCTTC	CASSQEGGGGSYNEQFF
few	TRBV19	TRBJ2-5	.	TGTGCCAGTAGTATGAGGGAACGCGAGACCCAGTACTTC	CASSMRERETQYF
few	TRBV7-9	TRBJ1-2	.	TGTGCCAGCAGCTTAGCAGACAGCAACTATGGCTACACCTTC	CASSLADSNYGYTF
.	TRBV2	TRBJ1-2	.	TGTGCCAGCAGTGGGACGGGGAACTATGGCTACACCTTC	CASSGTGNYGYTF
.	TRBV9	TRBJ1-2	.	TGTGCCAGCAGCGCGACGAGCAGGGCCCCTACGGATGGCTACACCTTC	CASSATSRAPTDGYTF
.	TRBV18	TRBJ2-7	.	TGTGCCAGCTCACCATCCAGGGATAACGAGCAGTACTTC	CASSPSRDNEQYF
.	TRBV19	TRBJ2-5	.	TGTGCCAGTAGCCCCGACCGCTGGGCAGAGACCCAGTACTTC	CASSPDRWAETQYF
.	TRBV2	TRBJ2-5	.	TGTGCCAGCAAGGGGGGGGCTTACCAAGAGACCCAGTACTTC	CASKGGAYQETQYF
.	TRBV7-2	TRBJ2-3	TRBD2	TGTGCCAGCAGCCAGGCTAGGGGAGGGGGCACAGATACGCAGTATTTT	CASSQARGGGTDTQYF
.	TRBV11-3	TRBJ2-2	TRBD2	TGTGCCAGCAGCTTAGAGCCTAGCGGTTGGGGGACCGGGGAGCTGTTTTTT	CASSLEPSGWGTGELFF
few	TRBV15	TRBJ2-7	.	TGTGCCACCAGCGACCGGGACACAGACTCCTACGAGCAGTACTTC	CATSDRDTDSYEQYF
few	TRBV18	TRBJ2-3	TRBD2	TGTGCCAGCTTCCGGACTAGCGGCTCCGCAGATACGCAGTATTTT	CASFRTSGSADTQYF